This T cell receptor beta chain was sequenced in a study of OX40 agonist ivuxolimab in advanced cancers. Overall study: Checkpoint inhibitors had been given previously to approximately 40% of patients.

Turning to this clone: The antigen is undetermined.

The CDR3 has 17 amino acids. CDR1 is SGHTA and CDR2 is FQGNSA in the germline V gene. V was cut by 4 bases and J by 2 bases, with 18 bases left in between. Generated by immunoSEQ multiplex PCR, the TCRdb table keeps only in-frame clones and is missing some. The sample shows roughly 89,000 clones, about 86% of them seen only once. Study-level results: Normalized T-cell clonal expansion was also low in a subset of nonresponders.

The starting material was CD4+ or CD8+ T cells sorted from blood, obtained in a trial of the OX40 agonist ivuxolimab. This clonotype was sampled from an adult with an advanced solid tumor such as melanoma, head and neck, liver or kidney cancer. The genes are TRBV7-2 and TRBJ1-5, with D perhaps TRBD1 (5 bases). The CDR3 loop is CASSSGGGKKGNQPQHF. In DNA form, the CDR3 reads TGTGCCAGCAGCTCCGGGGGGGGGAAGAAGGGCAATCAGCCCCAGCATTTT.